A single sample gave rise to the 9 T cell receptor beta chains below, sequenced in a study of breast tumors, draining lymph nodes, adjacent tissues. TCRdb ran MiXCR on the multiplex PCR reads and lists one entry per CDR3 protein. This sample carries more than 50,000 distinct CDR3 sequences, about 40% of them seen once, and the ten largest clones take more than 9%. The sample taken for sequencing was breast tumor tissue. The origin of the receptors is a female donor with breast cancer. Some clones in this sample may be carry-over from other donors' samples.

This clonotype was counted at least ten times. The rearrangement joins TRBV30 to TRBJ1-3, with TRBD1 matching 9 bases. Germline values: CDR1 GTSNPN, CDR2 SVGIG (reference sequence). Losses at the gene ends were 7 bases for V and 7 bases for J; bases not matched to a gene: 11. The CDR3 contains 14 residues. The CDR3 loop is CAFNTGGSGNTIYF. CDR3 nucleotide sequence: TGTGCCTTTAACACAGGGGGCAGTGGGAACACCATATATTTT.

This clonotype was counted once. The rearrangement uses TRBV2 and TRBJ2-1; D could derive from TRBD1 or TRBD2 (5 bases each). Germline CDR1 reads SNHLY; CDR2 reads FYNNEI. Trimming left V 8 bases short and J 2 bases short, with 10 bases between. The CDR3 covers 13 residues. CDR3: CASDSGPYNEQFF. CDR3 in DNA: TGTGCCAGCGACAGCGGACCCTACAATGAGCAGTTCTTC.

In its sample, this clonotype was seen many times. The V and J genes are TRBV10-1 and TRBJ2-1, with a tentative D call TRBD2 (5 bases). Germline values: CDR1 WNHNN, CDR2 SYGVQD (reference sequence). The length of the CDR3 is 15 residues. V lost 3 bases, J lost 4 bases, and 13 bases lay in between. Here the CDR3 DNA reads TGCGCCAGCAGTGACTCCGGGGTGGGGTACAATGAGCAGTTCTTC. This encodes CASSDSGVGYNEQFF.

This clonotype was recorded at least ten times. J is TRBJ2-3 and V is TRBV4-2; D may be TRBD1 (6 bases). Germline assignment: CDR1 LGHNA and CDR2 YNFKEQ. The V end lost 1 base, the J end lost 0 bases, and 8 bases lay between the germline ends. The CDR3 contains 15 residues. CDR3 DNA: TGTGCCAGCAGCCAAGGACAGGCTAGCACAGATACGCAGTATTTT. This sequence encodes CASSQGQASTDTQYF.

This clonotype came up a few times. This rearrangement joins TRBV29-1 to TRBJ1-1, with a possible D match to TRBD1 (6 bases). The CDR3 runs 12 residues. Per the germline V gene, CDR1 is SQVTM and CDR2 is ANQGSEA. Trimming removed 4 bases at V and 11 bases at J, with 17 bases between. In DNA, the CDR3 is TGCAGCGTTGCAGACAGGCGGAGAGGCGCTTTCTTT. Its protein is CSVADRRRGAFF.

This clonotype was counted ten times or more. J is TRBJ2-3 and V is TRBV25-1; D not resolved. CDR3 length equals 14 residues. The germline V gene encodes CDR1 MGHDK and CDR2 SYGVNS. The V gene lost 9 bases and the J gene lost 5 bases, with 18 bases spanning the gap. The CDR3 DNA reads TGTGCCAGAGAACCCAGCGCAGGCGGAGATACGCAGTATTTT. It yields the protein CAREPSAGGDTQYF.

This rearrangement joins TRBV7-2 to TRBJ1-5; D not resolved. With 5 bases removed from V and 4 bases from J, the gap between germline ends came to 6 bases. This CDR3 has 12 residues. The germline CDR1 and CDR2 sequences are SGHTA and FQGNSA. CDR3 residues: CASSERNQPQHF. The CDR3 DNA sequence: TGTGCCAGCAGCGAGAGAAATCAGCCCCAGCATTTT.

This clonotype was counted ten times or more. This may be a read error: a much more frequent sequence differs by one nucleotide. The chain uses TRBV6-1 and TRBJ2-1; 11 nucleotides align to TRBD1. Trimming removed 5 bases from V and 8 bases from J; junction bases left unmatched: 8. CDR1 is MNHNS, CDR2 SASEGT, per germline. The CDR3 is 15 residues long. The CDR3 DNA reads TGTGCCAGCAGTCGGGGACAGGGGGACGTGTATGAGCAGTTCTTC. It encodes CASSRGQGDVYEQFF.

Of note for this clonotype: Its ends do not fully match the called genes, so a read error is possible. This sequence joins TRBV20-1 and TRBJ2-3; 7 bases line up with TRBD2. Germline V gene lookup returns CDR1 DFQATT and CDR2 SNEGSKA (reference sequence). The CDR3 totals 16 residues. CDR3 in amino acids: CSTRLRSGGSGYWQYF. CDR3 DNA sequence: TGCAGTACTAGACTCCGCTCTGGCGGGAGCGGATACTGGCAGTATTTT.